The entry below describes one TCR beta chain. CDR3 length: 15 amino acids. The germline CDR1 and CDR2 sequences are SNHLY and FYNNEI. V lost 6 bases, J lost 4 bases, and 17 bases lay in between. This specimen belongs to a study of blood T cell repertoires in COVID-19. Study-wide background: From T cells, B-cell-depleted T cells, or PBMCs came the material, which was cDNA or gDNA.

Participants were aged about 18 to 89 years from 20 to 30 US areas. Each recovered donor of Cohort 3 presented with two negative PCRs, clearance, or symptom resolution. Original handling: From reference gene primer amplification, estimates of nucleated cell counts were derived. TCRdb keeps only in-frame clones here, not all; method: immunoSEQ multiplex PCR. Clonal size and the V and J genes are those of that table, whereas D and trimming came from the DNA. The sample carries roughly 170,000 clones, approximately 80% recorded once. What was sequenced was PBMCs or T cells enriched from blood (not recorded which). The chain employs TRBV2 and TRBJ2-3; no clear D gene. The receptor was derived from a man aged 45-60 years who had recovered from COVID-19. The DNA of the CDR3 is TGTGCCAGCAGCTCTGAGCTGATCCTGGCAGATACGCAGTATTTT. Translation gives CASSSELILADTQYF.